The source of this T cell receptor (beta chain) is a study of PD-1 blockade in classical Hodgkin lymphoma. CDR3 size: 18 residues. The V and J ends lost 8 bases and 0 bases respectively, with 25 bases between them. CDR1 is LNHDA, CDR2 SQIVND, per germline (reference sequence). Autologous stem cell transplantation was followed by relapse in every patient, and brentuximab vedotin exposure varied. The patients, who had relapsed/refractory classical Hodgkin lymphoma, achieved best responses of complete response, partial response or progressive disease. Profiling relied on immunoSEQ multiplex PCR, and the TCRdb table lists in-frame clones only, not all of them. The table has about 110,000 clones, approximately 90% seen once; the top ten hold 20%. In regard to this clone: Its antigen remains unidentified.

Study-wide findings and caveats: As was reported, newly diagnosed patients showed lower baseline TCR diversity than healthy donors did.

The sequencing used peripheral blood mononuclear cells (PBMCs), collected before the second cycle of nivolumab. The TCR sequence derives from a human donor with classical Hodgkin lymphoma. This rearrangement joins TRBV19 to TRBJ1-1; D possibly corresponds to TRBD1 (6 bases). CDR3 sequence (DNA): TGTGCCAGTTCCGATGGCAGGGGAGGAGTGCTGATGAACACTGAAGCTTTCTTT. It translates to CASSDGRGGVLMNTEAFF.